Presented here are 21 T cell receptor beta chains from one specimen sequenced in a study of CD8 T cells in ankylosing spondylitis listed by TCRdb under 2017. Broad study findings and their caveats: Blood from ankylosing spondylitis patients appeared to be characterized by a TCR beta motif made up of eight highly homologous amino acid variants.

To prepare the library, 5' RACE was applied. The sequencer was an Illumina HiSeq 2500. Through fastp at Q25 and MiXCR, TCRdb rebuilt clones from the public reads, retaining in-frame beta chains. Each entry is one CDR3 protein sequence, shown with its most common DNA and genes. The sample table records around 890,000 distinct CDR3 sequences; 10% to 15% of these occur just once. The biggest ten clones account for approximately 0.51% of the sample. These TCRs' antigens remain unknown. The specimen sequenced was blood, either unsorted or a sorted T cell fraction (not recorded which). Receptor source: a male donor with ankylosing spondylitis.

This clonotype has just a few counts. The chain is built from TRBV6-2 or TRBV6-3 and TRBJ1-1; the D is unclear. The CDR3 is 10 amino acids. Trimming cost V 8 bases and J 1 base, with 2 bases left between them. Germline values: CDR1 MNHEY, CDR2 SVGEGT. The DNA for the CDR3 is TGTGCCAGCGCGAACACTGAAGCTTTCTTT. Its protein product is CASANTEAFF.

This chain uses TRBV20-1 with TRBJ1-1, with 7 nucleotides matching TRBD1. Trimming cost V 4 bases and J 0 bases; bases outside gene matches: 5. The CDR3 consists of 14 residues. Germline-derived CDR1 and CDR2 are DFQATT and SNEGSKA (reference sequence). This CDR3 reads CSATQGTMNTEAFF. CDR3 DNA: TGCAGTGCTACACAGGGGACTATGAACACTGAAGCTTTCTTT.

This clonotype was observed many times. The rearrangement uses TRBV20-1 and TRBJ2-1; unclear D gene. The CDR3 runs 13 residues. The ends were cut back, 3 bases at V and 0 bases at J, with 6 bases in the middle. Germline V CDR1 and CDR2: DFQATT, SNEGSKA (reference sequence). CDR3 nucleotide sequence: TGCAGTGCTAGCGGCCACTCCTACAATGAGCAGTTCTTC. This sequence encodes CSASGHSYNEQFF.

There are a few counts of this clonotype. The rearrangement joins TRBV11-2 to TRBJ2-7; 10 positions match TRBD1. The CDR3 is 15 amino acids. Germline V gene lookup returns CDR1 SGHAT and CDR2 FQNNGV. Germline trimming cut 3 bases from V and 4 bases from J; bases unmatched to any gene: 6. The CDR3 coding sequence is TGTGCCAGCAGCTTCGGGACAGGGGTTTGGTACGAGCAGTACTTC. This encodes CASSFGTGVWYEQYF.

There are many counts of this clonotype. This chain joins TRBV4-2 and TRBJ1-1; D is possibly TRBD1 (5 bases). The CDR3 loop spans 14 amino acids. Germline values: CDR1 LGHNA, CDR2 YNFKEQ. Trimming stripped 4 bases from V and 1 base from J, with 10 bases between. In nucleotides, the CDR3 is TGTGCCAGCAGCCGCCTACAGGAGAACACTGAAGCTTTCTTT. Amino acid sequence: CASSRLQENTEAFF.

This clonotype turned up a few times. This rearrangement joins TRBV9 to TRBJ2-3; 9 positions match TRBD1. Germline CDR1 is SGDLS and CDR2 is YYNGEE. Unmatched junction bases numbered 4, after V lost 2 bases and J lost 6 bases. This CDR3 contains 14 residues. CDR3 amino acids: CASSVGDREDTQYF. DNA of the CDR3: TGTGCCAGCAGCGTGGGGGACAGGGAGGATACGCAGTATTTT.

The CDR3 spells CSAREGGGRTEAFF. DNA of the CDR3: TGCAGTGCTAGAGAGGGGGGCGGACGGACTGAAGCTTTCTTT. This chain joins TRBV20-1 and TRBJ1-1; TRBD1 is a possible D gene (6 bases). Per germline, CDR1 DFQATT and CDR2 SNEGSKA (reference sequence). Trimming took 0 bases from V and 5 from J, leaving 13 bases between them. This CDR3 is 14 amino acids long.

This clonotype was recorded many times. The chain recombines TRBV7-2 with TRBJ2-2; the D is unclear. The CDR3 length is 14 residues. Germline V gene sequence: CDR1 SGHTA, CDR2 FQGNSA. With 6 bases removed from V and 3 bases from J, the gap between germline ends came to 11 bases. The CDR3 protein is CASSSRGYTGELFF. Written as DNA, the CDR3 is TGTGCCAGCAGTTCCCGCGGTTACACCGGGGAGCTGTTTTTT.

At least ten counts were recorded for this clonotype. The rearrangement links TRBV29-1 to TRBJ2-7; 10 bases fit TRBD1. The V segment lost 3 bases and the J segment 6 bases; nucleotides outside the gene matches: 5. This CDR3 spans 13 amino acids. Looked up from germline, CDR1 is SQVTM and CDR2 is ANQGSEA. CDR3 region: CSVERTGGTEQYF. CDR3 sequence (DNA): TGCAGCGTTGAGAGGACAGGGGGAACCGAGCAGTACTTC.

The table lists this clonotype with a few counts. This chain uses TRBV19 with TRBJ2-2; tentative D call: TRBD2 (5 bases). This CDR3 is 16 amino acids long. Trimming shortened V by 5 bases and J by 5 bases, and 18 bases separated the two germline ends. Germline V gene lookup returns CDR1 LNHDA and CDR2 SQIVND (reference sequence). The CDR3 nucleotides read TGTGCCAGTAGTGGGTTGTCTATAGGAGGTACCGGGGAGCTGTTTTTT. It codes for CASSGLSIGGTGELFF.

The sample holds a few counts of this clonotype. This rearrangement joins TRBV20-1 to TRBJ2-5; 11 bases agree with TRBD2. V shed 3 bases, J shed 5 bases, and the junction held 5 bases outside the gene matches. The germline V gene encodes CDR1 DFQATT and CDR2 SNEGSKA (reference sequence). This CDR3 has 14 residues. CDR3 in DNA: TGCAGTGCTAGGCGACTAGCGGGGACCGAGACCCAGTACTTC. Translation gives CSARRLAGTETQYF.

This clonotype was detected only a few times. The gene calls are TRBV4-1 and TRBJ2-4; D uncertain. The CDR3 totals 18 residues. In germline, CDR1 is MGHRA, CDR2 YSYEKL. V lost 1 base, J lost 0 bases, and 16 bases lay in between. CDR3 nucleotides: TGCGCCAGCAGCCAAGTTAGGTTATGGGCTCTAGCCAAAAACATTCAGTACTTC. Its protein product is CASSQVRLWALAKNIQYF.

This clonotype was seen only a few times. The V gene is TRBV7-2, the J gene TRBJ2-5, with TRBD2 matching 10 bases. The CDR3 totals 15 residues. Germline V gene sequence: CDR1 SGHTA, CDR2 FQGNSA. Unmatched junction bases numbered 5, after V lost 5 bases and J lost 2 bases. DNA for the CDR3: TGTGCCAGCAGCCCCCAACTAGCGGGGCAAGAGACCCAGTACTTC. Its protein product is CASSPQLAGQETQYF.

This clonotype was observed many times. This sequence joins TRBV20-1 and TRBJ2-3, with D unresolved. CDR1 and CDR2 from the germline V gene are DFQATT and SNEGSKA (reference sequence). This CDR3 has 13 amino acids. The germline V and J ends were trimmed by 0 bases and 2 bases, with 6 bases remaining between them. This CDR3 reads CSARDPVTDTQYF. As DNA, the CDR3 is TGCAGTGCTAGAGATCCGGTCACAGATACGCAGTATTTT.

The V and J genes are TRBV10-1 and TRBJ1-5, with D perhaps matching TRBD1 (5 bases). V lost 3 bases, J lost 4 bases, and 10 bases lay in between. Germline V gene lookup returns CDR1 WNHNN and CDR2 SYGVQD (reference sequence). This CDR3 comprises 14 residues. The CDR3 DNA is TGCGCCAGCAGTGAAGGACACCCTAATCAGCCCCAGCATTTT. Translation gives CASSEGHPNQPQHF.

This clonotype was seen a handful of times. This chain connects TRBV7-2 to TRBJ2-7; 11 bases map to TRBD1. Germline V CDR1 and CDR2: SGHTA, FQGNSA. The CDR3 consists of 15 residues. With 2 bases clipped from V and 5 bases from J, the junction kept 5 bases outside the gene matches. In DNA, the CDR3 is TGTGCCAGCAGCTTACGGACAGGGGGCTACGACGAGCAGTACTTC. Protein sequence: CASSLRTGGYDEQYF. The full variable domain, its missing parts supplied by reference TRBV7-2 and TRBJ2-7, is GAGVSQSPSNKVTEKGKDVELRCDPISGHTALYWYRQSLGQGLEFLIYFQGNSAPDKSGLPSDRFSAERTGGSVSTLTIQRTQQEDSAVYLCASSLRTGGYDEQYFGPGTRLTVT.

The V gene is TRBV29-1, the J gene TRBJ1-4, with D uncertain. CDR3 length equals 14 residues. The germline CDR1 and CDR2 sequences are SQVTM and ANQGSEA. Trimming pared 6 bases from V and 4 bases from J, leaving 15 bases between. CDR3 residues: CSVVLRAFNEKLFF. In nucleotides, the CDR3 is TGCAGCGTGGTACTACGGGCCTTTAATGAAAAACTGTTTTTT. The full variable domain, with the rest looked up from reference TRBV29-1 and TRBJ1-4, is SAVISQKPSRDICQRGTSLTIQCQVDSQVTMMFWYRQQPGQSLTLIATANQGSEATYESGFVIDKFPISRPNLTFSTLTVSNMSPEDSSIYLCSVVLRAFNEKLFFGSGTQLSVL.

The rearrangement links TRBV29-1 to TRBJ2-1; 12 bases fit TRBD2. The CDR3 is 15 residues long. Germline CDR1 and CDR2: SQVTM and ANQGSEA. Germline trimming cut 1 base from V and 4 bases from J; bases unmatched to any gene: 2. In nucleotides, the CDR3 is TGCAGCGTTGAAGGGACTAGCGGGGAGTACAATGAGCAGTTCTTC. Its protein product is CSVEGTSGEYNEQFF.

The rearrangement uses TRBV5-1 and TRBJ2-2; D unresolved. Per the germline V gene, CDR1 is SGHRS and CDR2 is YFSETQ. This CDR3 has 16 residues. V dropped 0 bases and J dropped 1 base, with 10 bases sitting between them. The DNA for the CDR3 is TGCGCCAGCAGCTTGGCGGTCAGCCTGAACACCGGGGAGCTGTTTTTT. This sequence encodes CASSLAVSLNTGELFF.

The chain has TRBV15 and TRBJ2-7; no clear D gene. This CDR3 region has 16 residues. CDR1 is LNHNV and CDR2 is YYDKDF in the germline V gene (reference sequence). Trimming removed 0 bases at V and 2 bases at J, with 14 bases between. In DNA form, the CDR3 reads TGTGCCACCAGCAGAGATTCGTGGGTGGCCCCCTACGAGCAGTACTTC. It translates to CATSRDSWVAPYEQYF.

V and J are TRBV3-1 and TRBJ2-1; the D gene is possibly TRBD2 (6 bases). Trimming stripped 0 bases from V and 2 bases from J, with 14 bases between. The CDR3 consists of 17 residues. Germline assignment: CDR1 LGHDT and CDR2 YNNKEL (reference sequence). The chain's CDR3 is CASSQDTQRVTYNEQFF. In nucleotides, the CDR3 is TGTGCCAGCAGCCAAGATACCCAGCGGGTTACCTACAATGAGCAGTTCTTC.